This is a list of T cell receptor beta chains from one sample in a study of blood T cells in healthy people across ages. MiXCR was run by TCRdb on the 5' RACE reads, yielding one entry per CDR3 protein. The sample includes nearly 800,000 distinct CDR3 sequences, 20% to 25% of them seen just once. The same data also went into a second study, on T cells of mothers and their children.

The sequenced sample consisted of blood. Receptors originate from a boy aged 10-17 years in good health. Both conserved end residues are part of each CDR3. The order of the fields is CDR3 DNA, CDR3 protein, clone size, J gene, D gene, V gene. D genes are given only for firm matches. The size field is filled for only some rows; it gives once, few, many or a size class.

TGTGCCAGCAGTTCGCCGAAGGCGGGACGAGGAGAAGAGACCCAGTACTTC	CASSSPKAGRGEETQYF	NA	TRBJ2-5	NA	TRBV28
TGCAGTGCACCGGACAGGAAATCAAACACCATATATTTT	CSAPDRKSNTIYF	many	TRBJ1-3	TRBD1	TRBV20-1
TGTGCCAGCAGTTTACCAAGGGATCAAGAGACCCAGTACTTC	CASSLPRDQETQYF	NA	TRBJ2-5	NA	TRBV28
TGTGCCAGCAGTTTATCTGCAGCCACAGATACGCAGTATTTT	CASSLSAATDTQYF	once	TRBJ2-3	NA	TRBV28
TGTGCCAGCAGACTGGGACCGGGGGCGCTGGGCTCCTACGAGCAGTACTTC	CASRLGPGALGSYEQYF	NA	TRBJ2-7	NA	TRBV28
TGTGCCAGCAGCTTAGCCCTACGGGGTGAGACCCAGTACTTC	CASSLALRGETQYF	many	TRBJ2-5	NA	TRBV7-6
TGTGCCAGCAGGGCTGGACAGAGAGTCAATCAGCCCCAGCATTTT	CASRAGQRVNQPQHF	NA	TRBJ1-5	NA	TRBV6-5
TGTGCCAGCAGCCACCCCCTGGCTAGCGGGGGGATACGCACAGATACGCAGTATTTT	CASSHPLASGGIRTDTQYF	NA	TRBJ2-3	TRBD2	TRBV14
TGTGCCAGCAGCCTCCTGGCAGGGGCTACTAATGAAAAACTGTTTTTT	CASSLLAGATNEKLFF	NA	TRBJ1-4	NA	TRBV14
TGTGCCACCAGTGATGCCGGGTCGAACACCGGGGAGCTGTTTTTT	CATSDAGSNTGELFF	few	TRBJ2-2	NA	TRBV24-1
TGTGCCAGCAGCGCTTTCGTTTACATGAACACTGAAGCTTTCTTT	CASSAFVYMNTEAFF	few	TRBJ1-1	NA	TRBV7-9
TGTGCCAGCAGTTCACCCAGGGATTACGAGCAGTACTTC	CASSSPRDYEQYF	few	TRBJ2-7	NA	TRBV6-5
TGTGCCACCAGTGGGCGGGCCTTAAATGAGCAGTTCTTC	CATSGRALNEQFF	NA	TRBJ2-1	NA	TRBV24-1
TGTGCCAGCAGTTCCCAGGGGGCCTACGAGCAGTACTTC	CASSSQGAYEQYF	NA	TRBJ2-7	TRBD1	TRBV27
TGTGCCAGCAGCTGGGACCCCAGCTCCTACAATGAGCAGTTCTTC	CASSWDPSSYNEQFF	few	TRBJ2-1	NA	TRBV5-4
TGCAGTGCTAGGGACCCCAGCCCGGGTGAGCAGTACTTC	CSARDPSPGEQYF	NA	TRBJ2-7	NA	TRBV20-1
TGCGCCAGCAGCCAAGATGCGGCAGGGAGGGCGGGGGAGCAGTACTTC	CASSQDAAGRAGEQYF	few	TRBJ2-7	TRBD2	TRBV4-3
TGTGCCAGCAGACCTCCGGGACTAGGATCGGAGACCCAGTACTTC	CASRPPGLGSETQYF	few	TRBJ2-5	TRBD2	TRBV6-6
TGTGCCAGCAGCTTACTAGGGGGCGGGTACCAAGAGACCCAGTACTTC	CASSLLGGGYQETQYF	few	TRBJ2-5	TRBD1	TRBV7-2
TGTGCCAGCAGACCTACGAAGAGCGGGACACTCAATCAGCCCCAGCATTTT	CASRPTKSGTLNQPQHF	many	TRBJ1-5	NA	TRBV28
TGTGCCAGCAGCCCCCGTTCGGGACAGGGAATCATAGATTCACCCCTCCACTTT	CASSPRSGQGIIDSPLHF	few	TRBJ1-6	TRBD1	TRBV13
TGTGCCAGCAGCTTTACTAGCGGGTACGGCGCCGGGGAGCTGTTTTTT	CASSFTSGYGAGELFF	NA	TRBJ2-2	TRBD2	TRBV7-2
TGTGCCAGCAGCTTAAGGGGAAGTAGCGGGTCCTTTACCTACGAGCAGTACTTC	CASSLRGSSGSFTYEQYF	few	TRBJ2-7	TRBD2	TRBV7-8
TGTGCCAGCAGTTTAGCGGAGAATCAGCCCCAGCATTTT	CASSLAENQPQHF	few	TRBJ1-5	NA	TRBV12-3/TRBV12-4
TGTGCCAGCAGCTTAGGAGGGGACTTGAGGGAAAAACTGTTTTTT	CASSLGGDLREKLFF	NA	TRBJ1-4	NA	TRBV7-9
TGCAGCGTTATTGGAGGCGGGGGGTACCAAGAGACCCAGTACTTC	CSVIGGGGYQETQYF	few	TRBJ2-5	TRBD2	TRBV29-1
TGCAGTGCGGTAGGGTCCAACTCTGGAAACACCATATATTTT	CSAVGSNSGNTIYF	few	TRBJ1-3	NA	TRBV20-1
TGTGCCAGCAGTTTACCAGGATTTCGACGGCTCTACGAGCAGTACTTC	CASSLPGFRRLYEQYF	few	TRBJ2-7	NA	TRBV28
TGTGCCAGCAGCGATAGCGGGAGCTCCTACGAGCAGTACTTC	CASSDSGSSYEQYF	NA	TRBJ2-7	TRBD2	TRBV7-9
TGTGCCAGCAGTCCTAGCGGGAGGGCCCGCACAGATACGCAGTATTTT	CASSPSGRARTDTQYF	NA	TRBJ2-3	TRBD2	TRBV7-2
TGTGCCAGCAGCCTATTTACAGGGGGCGGCAATCAGCCCCAGCATTTT	CASSLFTGGGNQPQHF	few	TRBJ1-5	TRBD1	TRBV6-5
TGTGCCAGCAACGGAAGGGGGCTGCAAGATACGCAGTATTTT	CASNGRGLQDTQYF	few	TRBJ2-3	TRBD1	TRBV7-9
TGTGCCAGTTCCTTAGACCGGCTCTCCTACAATGAGCAGTTCTTC	CASSLDRLSYNEQFF	NA	TRBJ2-1	NA	TRBV19
TGCAGCGTTGTGGGCGCTGTTACCGGGGAGCTGTTTTTT	CSVVGAVTGELFF	NA	TRBJ2-2	NA	TRBV29-1
TGCAGCGTGGGGGGACAGGGGGCCTTCGCTGAAGCTTTCTTT	CSVGGQGAFAEAFF	NA	TRBJ1-1	TRBD1	TRBV29-1
TGTGCCAGCAGTGATCTAAGGGACAGGGGTTGGGGCTACGCCTTC	CASSDLRDRGWGYAF	NA	TRBJ1-2	TRBD1	TRBV6-1
TGCAGTGCTAGAGTTGCCACAAAATACCAAGAGACCCAGTACTTC	CSARVATKYQETQYF	NA	TRBJ2-5	NA	TRBV20-1
TGTGCCAGCAGCCCCAGGACTAGCGGGTTCGATACGCAGTATTTT	CASSPRTSGFDTQYF	NA	TRBJ2-3	TRBD2	TRBV27
TGCGCCAGCAGCTTTTTTGGTGCCCAAGAGACCCAGTACTTC	CASSFFGAQETQYF	few	TRBJ2-5	NA	TRBV5-1
TGTGCCAGCTGCACAGGACTAGCGAGGACCGGGGAGCTGTTTTTT	CASCTGLARTGELFF	NA	TRBJ2-2	TRBD2	TRBV7-9
TGTGCCAGCAGCGAGGGACCCCTAAGGGGCTCCTATAATTCACCCCTCCACTTT	CASSEGPLRGSYNSPLHF	few	TRBJ1-6	NA	TRBV14
TGTGCCAGCAGAACACAGGGATCTATTCAGTACTTC	CASRTQGSIQYF	few	TRBJ2-4	NA	TRBV12-3/TRBV12-4
TGCAGTGCTAGGACTTCCGGGACTAGCGGGGGGGCAGATACGCAGTATTTT	CSARTSGTSGGADTQYF	few	TRBJ2-3	TRBD2	TRBV20-1
TGTGCCAGCAGACTTCGGGGACGGTACCAAGAGACCCAGTACTTC	CASRLRGRYQETQYF	many	TRBJ2-5	NA	TRBV28
TGTGCCAGCAGCTTAGTTGGAGGCGACTCTGGAAACACCATATATTTT	CASSLVGGDSGNTIYF	NA	TRBJ1-3	NA	TRBV11-2
TGTGCCAGCAGCTTCCCGGAGAGCGAGCAGTACTTC	CASSFPESEQYF	few	TRBJ2-7	NA	TRBV5-6
TGTGCCAGCAGCCAAGCAACGGGGAACTATGGCTACACCTTC	CASSQATGNYGYTF	NA	TRBJ1-2	NA	TRBV3-1
TGCAGCGTTGACACGTTGGAAAGCGCCTATGGCTACACCTTC	CSVDTLESAYGYTF	NA	TRBJ1-2	NA	TRBV29-1
TGTGCCAGCAGTTACCTGCGGGCCAGGCAGTATTTT	CASSYLRARQYF	NA	TRBJ2-3	NA	TRBV6-6
TGTGCCAGTAGTGTAGGGGTTTACCCGGCGAGTGGCTACACCTTC	CASSVGVYPASGYTF	few	TRBJ1-2	NA	TRBV19
TGCAGTGCTACAGCACTGGCCTATGGCTACACCTTC	CSATALAYGYTF	NA	TRBJ1-2	NA	TRBV20-1
TGTGCCAGCAGCTTAGGGCCGGACAACTACGAGCAGTACTTC	CASSLGPDNYEQYF	few	TRBJ2-7	NA	TRBV11-2
TGTGCCAGCAGTAAAGGGACAGTGCTTCGCTATGGCTACACCTTC	CASSKGTVLRYGYTF	few	TRBJ1-2	TRBD1	TRBV6-2/TRBV6-3
TGTGCCAGCAGCTCTGGGGGGGCTTTGGATAATTCACCCCTCCACTTT	CASSSGGALDNSPLHF	few	TRBJ1-6	NA	TRBV7-3
TGCGCCAGCAGCTTCGTAACGGGAGCCAAAAACATTCAGTACTTC	CASSFVTGAKNIQYF	NA	TRBJ2-4	NA	TRBV5-1
TGTGCCAGCCGACGAGGCGGCGGGGAGCTGTTTTTT	CASRRGGGELFF	few	TRBJ2-2	NA	TRBV7-9
TGCGCCAGCAGCTTGGTGCTAGGGTTGGAGACCCAGTACTTC	CASSLVLGLETQYF	few	TRBJ2-5	NA	TRBV5-1